These 10 T cell receptor beta chains originate from one sample sequenced in a study of tumor and adjacent non-tumor tissue in lung cancer. This sample's RNA came from whole unsorted tissue. Three rounds of nested PCR, following a modified ARM-PCR protocol, produced the TCRbeta library. TCRdb reprocessed the multiplex PCR reads via MiXCR and lists one record per CDR3 protein. Seen here are roughly 200,000 distinct CDR3 sequences, around 71% observed once, and the top ten hold roughly a quarter. Sequencing used lung tumor tissue. All receptors derive from a man aged 55-75 years with non-small cell lung cancer.

With regard to this clonotype: This could be a read error, since a much larger clone is one nucleotide away. The chain links TRBV6-2 or TRBV6-3 to TRBJ2-1; D is unresolved. CDR1 is MNHEY, CDR2 SVGEGT, per germline. CDR3 length: 18 amino acids. V was shortened by 5 bases and J by 2 bases, with 22 bases between the two germline ends. The CDR3 DNA follows: TGTGCCAGCAGTACTCGCACAAGATTCATCGTTGCCTACAATGAGCAGTTCTTC. Its translation is CASSTRTRFIVAYNEQFF.

On this clonotype: A much larger clone lies a single base off, so this may be a read error. The rearrangement joins TRBV20-1 to TRBJ1-2, with unresolved D. The germline V gene encodes CDR1 DFQATT and CDR2 SNEGSKA (reference sequence). This CDR3 has 16 residues. The V end was cut by 0 bases, the J end by 5 bases, with 19 bases between. The CDR3 DNA sequence: TGCAGTGCTAGAGATCGGAAAAAGACCCTGAGTTATGGCTACACCTTC. It translates to CSARDRKKTLSYGYTF.

This clonotype was observed a few times. A much larger clone sits a single nucleotide away, making a read error possible. The gene calls are TRBV12-3 or TRBV12-4 and TRBJ1-1; no definite D call. CDR3 length: 13 residues. Trimming removed 6 bases at V and 1 base at J, with 9 bases between. The CDR3 nucleotides read TGTGCCAGCAGCAGAGAGGGGAACACTGAAGCTTTCTTT. Its translation: CASSREGNTEAFF.

For this clonotype: The conserved phenylalanine or tryptophan is not found at the CDR3 terminus, so this likely reflects a read error. This chain joins TRBV20-1 and TRBJ2-1; TRBD2 agrees at 14 bases. CDR1 and CDR2 from the germline V gene are DFQATT and SNEGSKA (reference sequence). CDR3 length: 15 residues. CDR3 DNA: TGCAGAGCCGACGGGACTAGCGGGAGTGGCAATGAGCAGTTCATC. Its protein is CRADGTSGSGNEQFI.

A word on this clonotype: The germline gene is not matched at one end of the junction; a read error may be the cause. J is TRBJ2-3 and V is TRBV24-1, with D uncertain. The CDR3 runs to 12 residues. CDR1 and CDR2 from the germline V gene are KGHDR and SFDVKD. The CDR3 here is CVTRPRTDTQYF. Here the CDR3 DNA reads TGTGTCACCAGGCCACGGACAGATACGCAGTATTTT.

With regard to this clonotype: Likely a read error: the CDR3 ends without its conserved phenylalanine or tryptophan. The chain recombines TRBV5-4 with TRBJ1-2; D remains unclear. The CDR3 totals 17 residues. Trimming pared 4 bases from V and 4 bases from J, leaving 23 bases between. CDR1 and CDR2 from the germline V gene are SGHNT and YYREEE (reference sequence). For the CDR3, the DNA is TGTGCCAGCAGCCTAAACGCAATAGCGGCAATTACCTATGGCTACACCCTC. As protein: CASSLNAIAAITYGYTL.

This clonotype appeared many times. The chain couples TRBV5-5 to TRBJ1-5, with 7 bases that match TRBD1. The CDR3 length is 16 residues. Per germline, CDR1 SGHKS and CDR2 YYEKEE (reference sequence). V shed 4 bases, J shed 1 base, and the junction held 8 bases outside the gene matches. CDR3 nucleotide sequence: TGTGCCAGCAGCCCAACCACAGGGGCCAGCAATCAGCCCCAGCATTTT. Translating it yields CASSPTTGASNQPQHF.

Comment on this clonotype: Compared with germline, one end of the junction differs, possibly owing to a read error. The chain joins TRBV11-3 to TRBJ1-4, with a possible D match to TRBD1 (6 bases). The CDR3 is made up of 17 amino acids. Per germline, CDR1 SGHNT and CDR2 YENEEA. CDR3 residues: CASSLGGGRGTSEKLLF. Written as DNA, the CDR3 is TGTGCCAGCAGTTTAGGCGGGGGGCGCGGAACTAGTGAAAAACTGCTTTTT.

To note about this clonotype: One end of the junction fails to match germline, which may point to a read error. This chain connects TRBV12-3 or TRBV12-4 to TRBJ2-3, with TRBD2 identical over 11 bases. The CDR3 is made up of 16 amino acids. The CDR3 DNA reads TGCAACAGCAGTTCCGGACTAGCGGGCGACACAGATACGCAGTATTTT. Translation gives CNSSSGLAGDTDTQYF.

Worth noting for this clonotype: A read error may account for a junction end that differs from germline. The J gene is TRBJ2-7, the V gene TRBV11-2; D gene unclear. CDR3 length: 14 residues. Germline V CDR1 and CDR2: SGHAT, FQNNGV. The CDR3 is CASSILHSSYKQYF. The CDR3 DNA reads as TGTGCCAGCAGCATACTGCACAGCTCCTACAAGCAGTACTTC.